These T cell receptor beta chains were read from a single sample in a study of metastatic and nonmetastatic thyroid tumors. TCRdb re-called clones via MiXCR from the PCR reads. Among 23,000 or so clones listed, less than 25% were seen once. Sequencing used blood. Receptor source: a male donor with papillary thyroid cancer or a benign thyroid nodule (not recorded which). Some clones in this sample may be carry-over from other donors' samples. Each CDR3 is given without its conserved first and last residue. The D gene is left open where the match is weak.

D gene	V gene	J gene	CDR3 protein
NA	TRBV6-1	TRBJ2-7	ASSSGLTYEQY
NA	TRBV20-1	TRBJ1-1	SAGRGEDTEAF
NA	TRBV6-5	TRBJ2-7	ASRIVGFGASPSYEQY
NA	TRBV13	TRBJ2-5	ASSAGRTYQETQY
TRBD1	TRBV6-5	TRBJ1-3	ASSSVRRTGVFESSGNTIY
NA	TRBV11-2	TRBJ2-5	ASSFLAGHVAETQY
TRBD1	TRBV10-3	TRBJ2-2	ATSRQGVEDTGELF
TRBD2	TRBV4-2	TRBJ2-5	ASSQVLAGGPGRETQY
NA	TRBV5-1	TRBJ2-2	ASRIHPTGELF
NA	TRBV9	TRBJ2-6	ASSVGSSGANVLT
NA	TRBV12-3/TRBV12-4	TRBJ2-5	ASSAELVETQY
NA	TRBV6-1	TRBJ2-1	ASSEMGGEQF
TRBD1	TRBV25-1	TRBJ1-3	ASSELGDRAGNTIY
NA	TRBV20-1	NA	SARVLRFYEQY
TRBD1	TRBV11-3	TRBJ1-1	ASSLGGTANTEAF
NA	TRBV7-2	TRBJ2-7	ASSTRAISFGTYEQY
NA	TRBV5-6	TRBJ1-2	ASSRLGPGLHGYT
TRBD1	TRBV11-1	TRBJ2-1	ASSLVDTGALSYNEQF
NA	TRBV18	TRBJ1-6	ASSPQVQSLLH
NA	TRBV13	TRBJ2-3	ASSLRGSSTDTQY
NA	TRBV19	TRBJ2-1	ASSLGEYNEQF
NA	TRBV7-8	TRBJ1-1	ASSLDRNTEAF
TRBD2	TRBV7-2	TRBJ2-3	ASSSRLGLDSTDTQY
TRBD2	TRBV4-3	TRBJ2-1	ASSQGPGLAESYNEQF
NA	TRBV30	TRBJ1-3	AWSGAGGHSGNTIY
TRBD1	TRBV19	TRBJ2-5	ATTQTGGRMETQY